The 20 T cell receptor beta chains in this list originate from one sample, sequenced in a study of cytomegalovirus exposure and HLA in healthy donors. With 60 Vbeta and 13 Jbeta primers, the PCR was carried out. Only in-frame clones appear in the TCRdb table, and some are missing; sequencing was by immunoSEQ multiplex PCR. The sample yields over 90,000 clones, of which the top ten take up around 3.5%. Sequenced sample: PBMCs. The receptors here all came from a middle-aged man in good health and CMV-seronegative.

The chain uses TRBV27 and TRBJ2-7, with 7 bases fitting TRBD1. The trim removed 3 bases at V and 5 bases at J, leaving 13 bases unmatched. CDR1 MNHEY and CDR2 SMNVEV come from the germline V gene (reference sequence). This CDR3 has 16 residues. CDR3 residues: CASSFSQGDRVHEQYF. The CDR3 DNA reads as TGTGCCAGCAGTTTTAGCCAGGGGGACAGAGTCCACGAGCAGTACTTC.

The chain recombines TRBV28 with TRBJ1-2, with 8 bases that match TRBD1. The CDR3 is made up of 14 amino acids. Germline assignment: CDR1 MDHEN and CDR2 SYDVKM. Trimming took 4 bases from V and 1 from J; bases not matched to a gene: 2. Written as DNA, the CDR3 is TGTGCCAGCAGTTCGACAGGGGTTAACTATGGCTACACCTTC. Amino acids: CASSSTGVNYGYTF.

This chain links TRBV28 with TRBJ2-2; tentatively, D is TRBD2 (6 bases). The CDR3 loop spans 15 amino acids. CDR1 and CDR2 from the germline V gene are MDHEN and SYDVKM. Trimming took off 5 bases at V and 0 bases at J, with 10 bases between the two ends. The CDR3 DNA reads TGTGCCAGCAGTCTTAGCGGAGCGAACACCGGGGAGCTGTTTTTT. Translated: CASSLSGANTGELFF. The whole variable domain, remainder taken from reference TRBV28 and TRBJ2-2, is DVKVTQSSRYLVKRTGEKVFLECVQDMDHENMFWYRQDPGLGLRLIYFSYDVKMKEKGDIPEGYSVSREKKERFSLILESASTNQTSMYLCASSLSGANTGELFFGEGSRLTVL.

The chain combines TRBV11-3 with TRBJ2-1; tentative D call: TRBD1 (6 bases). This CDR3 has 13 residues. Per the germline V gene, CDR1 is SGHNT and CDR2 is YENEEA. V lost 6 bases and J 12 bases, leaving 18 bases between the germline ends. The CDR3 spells CASSIGPEQGQFF. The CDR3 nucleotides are TGTGCCAGCAGTATTGGGCCCGAACAGGGGCAGTTCTTC.

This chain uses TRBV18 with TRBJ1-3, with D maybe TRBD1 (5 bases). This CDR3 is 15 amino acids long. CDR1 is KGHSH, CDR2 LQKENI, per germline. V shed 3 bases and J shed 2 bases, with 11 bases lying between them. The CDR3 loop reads CASSPSGSTGNTIYF. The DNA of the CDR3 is TGTGCCAGCTCACCGTCAGGGTCAACTGGAAACACCATATATTTT.

Written as DNA, the CDR3 is TGCGCCAGCAGTTCACCTACGGGCGGGGGGTCTACCTACAATGAGCAGTTCTTC. Protein: CASSSPTGGGSTYNEQFF. The V gene is TRBV4-1, the J gene TRBJ2-1, with TRBD2 matching 8 bases. The CDR3 contains 18 residues. V dropped 6 bases and J dropped 2; count of bases not matched to a gene: 15. Germline V gives CDR1 MGHRA, CDR2 YSYEKL.

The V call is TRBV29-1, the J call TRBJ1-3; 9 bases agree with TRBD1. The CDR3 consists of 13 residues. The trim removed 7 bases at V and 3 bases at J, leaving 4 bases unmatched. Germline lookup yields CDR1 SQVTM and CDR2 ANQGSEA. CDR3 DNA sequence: TGCAGCGCTAAGACAGGGGGTGGAAACACCATATATTTT. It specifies CSAKTGGGNTIYF.

The DNA for the CDR3 is TGTGCCAGCAGCCGACAGTGGGGGGACGATGAGCAGTTCTTC. Amino acid sequence: CASSRQWGDDEQFF. The rearrangement joins TRBV7-2 to TRBJ2-1; possibly TRBD2 for D (6 bases). With 5 bases removed from V and 8 bases from J, the gap between germline ends came to 16 bases. Germline CDR1 and CDR2: SGHTA and FQGNSA. CDR3 size: 14 residues.

CDR3: CASRYRQGELNTEAFF. The CDR3 DNA is TGTGCCAGCAGATACCGACAGGGCGAATTGAACACTGAAGCTTTCTTT. The V gene is TRBV6-5, the J gene TRBJ1-1; the match to TRBD1 covers 7 bases. J was trimmed by 0 bases and V by 6 bases; bases with no gene match: 10. Germline CDR1 MNHEY, CDR2 SVGAGI. The length of the CDR3 is 16 residues.

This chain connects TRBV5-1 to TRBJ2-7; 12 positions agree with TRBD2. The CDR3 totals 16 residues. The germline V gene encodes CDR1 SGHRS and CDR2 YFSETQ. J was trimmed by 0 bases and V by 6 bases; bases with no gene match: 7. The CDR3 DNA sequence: TGCGCCAGCACCTTAGGACTAGCGGGGTACTCCTACGAGCAGTACTTC. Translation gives CASTLGLAGYSYEQYF.

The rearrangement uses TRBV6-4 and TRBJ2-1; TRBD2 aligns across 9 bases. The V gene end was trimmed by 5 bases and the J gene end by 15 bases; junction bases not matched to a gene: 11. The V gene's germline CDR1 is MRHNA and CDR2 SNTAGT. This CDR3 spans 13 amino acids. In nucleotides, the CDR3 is TGTGCCAGCAGTATGACTAGCGGATCTCCCCTGTTCTTC. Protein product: CASSMTSGSPLFF.

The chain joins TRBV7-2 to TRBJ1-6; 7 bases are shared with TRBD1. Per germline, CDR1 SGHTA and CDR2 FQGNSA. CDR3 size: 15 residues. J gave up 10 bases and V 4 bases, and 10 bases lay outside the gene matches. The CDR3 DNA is TGTGCCAGCAGCTATCGACAGGGAAGTAGGTCACCCCTCCACTTT. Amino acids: CASSYRQGSRSPLHF.

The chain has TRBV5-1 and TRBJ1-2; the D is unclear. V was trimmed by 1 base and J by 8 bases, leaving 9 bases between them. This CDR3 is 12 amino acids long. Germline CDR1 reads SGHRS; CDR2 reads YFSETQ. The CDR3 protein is CASSLSGGGYTF. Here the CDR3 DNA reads TGCGCCAGCAGCTTGTCAGGAGGGGGCTACACCTTC.

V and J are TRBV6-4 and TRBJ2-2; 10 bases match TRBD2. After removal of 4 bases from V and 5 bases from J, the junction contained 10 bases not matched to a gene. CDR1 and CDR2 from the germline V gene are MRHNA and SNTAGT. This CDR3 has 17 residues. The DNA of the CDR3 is TGTGCCAGCAGTGCTCTAGCGGGAGCCGCGCGAACCGGGGAGCTGTTTTTT. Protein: CASSALAGAARTGELFF.

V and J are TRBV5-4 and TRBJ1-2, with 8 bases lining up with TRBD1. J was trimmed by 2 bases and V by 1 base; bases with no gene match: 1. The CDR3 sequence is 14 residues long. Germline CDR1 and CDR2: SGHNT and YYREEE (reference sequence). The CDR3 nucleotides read TGTGCCAGCAGCTTGCGGACAGGGAACTATGGCTACACCTTC. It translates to CASSLRTGNYGYTF. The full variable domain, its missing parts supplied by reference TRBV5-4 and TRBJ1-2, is ETGVTQSPTHLIKTRGQQVTLRCSSQSGHNTVSWYQQALGQGPQFIFQYYREEENGRGNFPPRFSGLQFPNYSSELNVNALELDDSALYLCASSLRTGNYGYTFGSGTRLTVV.

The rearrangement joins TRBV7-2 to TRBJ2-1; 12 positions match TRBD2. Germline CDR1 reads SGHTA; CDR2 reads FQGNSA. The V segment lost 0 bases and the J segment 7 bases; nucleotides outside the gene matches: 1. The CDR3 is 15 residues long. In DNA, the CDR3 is TGTGCCAGCAGCTTAGCACTAGCGGGGGGAAATGAGCAGTTCTTC. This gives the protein CASSLALAGGNEQFF.

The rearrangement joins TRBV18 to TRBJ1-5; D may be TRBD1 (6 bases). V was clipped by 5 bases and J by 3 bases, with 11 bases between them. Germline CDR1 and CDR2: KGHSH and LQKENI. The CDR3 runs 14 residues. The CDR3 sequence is CASSESGANQPQHF. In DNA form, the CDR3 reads TGTGCCAGCTCAGAGTCAGGGGCCAATCAGCCCCAGCATTTT.

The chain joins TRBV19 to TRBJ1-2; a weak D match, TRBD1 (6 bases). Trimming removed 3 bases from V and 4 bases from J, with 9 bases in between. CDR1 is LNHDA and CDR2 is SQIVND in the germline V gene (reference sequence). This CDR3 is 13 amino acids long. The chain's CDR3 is CASSIRGGYGYTF. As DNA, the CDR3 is TGTGCCAGTAGTATCAGGGGCGGCTATGGCTACACCTTC.

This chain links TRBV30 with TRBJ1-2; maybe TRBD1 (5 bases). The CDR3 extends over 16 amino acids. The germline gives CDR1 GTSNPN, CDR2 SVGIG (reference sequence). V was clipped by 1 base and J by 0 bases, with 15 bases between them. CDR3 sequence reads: CAWSGQPKGANYGYTF. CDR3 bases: TGTGCCTGGAGTGGACAGCCAAAAGGAGCTAACTATGGCTACACCTTC.

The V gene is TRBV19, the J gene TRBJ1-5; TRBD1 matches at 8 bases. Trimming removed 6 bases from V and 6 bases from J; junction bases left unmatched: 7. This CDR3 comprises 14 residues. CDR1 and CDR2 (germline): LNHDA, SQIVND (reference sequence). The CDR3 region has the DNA TGTGCCAGTAGGCCGGACAGGGAGGTTCAGCCCCAGCATTTT. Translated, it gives CASRPDREVQPQHF.